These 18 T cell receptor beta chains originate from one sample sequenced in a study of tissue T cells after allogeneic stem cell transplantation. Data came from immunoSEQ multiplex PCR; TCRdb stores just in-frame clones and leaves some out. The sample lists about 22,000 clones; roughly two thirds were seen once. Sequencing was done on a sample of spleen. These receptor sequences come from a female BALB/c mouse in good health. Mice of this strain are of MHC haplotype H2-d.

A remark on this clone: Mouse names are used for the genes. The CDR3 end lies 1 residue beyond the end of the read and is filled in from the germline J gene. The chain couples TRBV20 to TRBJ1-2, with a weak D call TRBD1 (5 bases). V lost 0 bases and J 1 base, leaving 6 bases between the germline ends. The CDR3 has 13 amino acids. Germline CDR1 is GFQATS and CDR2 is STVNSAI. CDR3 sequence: CGARDRENSDYTF. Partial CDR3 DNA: TGTGGTGCTAGGGACAGGGAAAACTCCGACTACACC.

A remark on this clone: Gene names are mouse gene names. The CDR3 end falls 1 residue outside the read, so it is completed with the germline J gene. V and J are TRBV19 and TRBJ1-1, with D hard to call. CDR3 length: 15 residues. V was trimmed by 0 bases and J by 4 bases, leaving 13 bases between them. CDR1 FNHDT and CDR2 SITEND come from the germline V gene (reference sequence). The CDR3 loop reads CASSIAVGKGTEVFF. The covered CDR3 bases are TGTGCCAGCAGTATAGCTGTGGGAAAGGGCACAGAAGTCTTC.

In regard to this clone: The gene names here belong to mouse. The CDR3 bases that were read are TGTGCCAGCAGCCTGGACAGCTATGCTGAGCAGTTC. This codes for CASSLDSYAEQF. The entire CDR3 reads CASSLDSYAEQFF. This chain uses TRBV5 with TRBJ2-1, with TRBD1 as a possible D gene (6 bases). The read terminates 1 residue before the CDR3 end, so the remaining end is supplied by the germline J gene. Germline loops: CDR1 LGHNA, CDR2 YNLKQL (reference sequence). The CDR3 runs 13 residues. The V end lost 4 bases, the J end lost 3 bases, and 7 bases lay between the germline ends.

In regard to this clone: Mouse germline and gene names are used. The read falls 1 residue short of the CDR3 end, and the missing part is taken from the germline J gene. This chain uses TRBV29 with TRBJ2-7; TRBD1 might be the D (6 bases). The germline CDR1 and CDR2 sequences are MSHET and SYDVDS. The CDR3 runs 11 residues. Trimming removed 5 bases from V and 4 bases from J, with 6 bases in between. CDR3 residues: CASSRGYEQYF. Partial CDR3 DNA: TGTGCTAGCAGTAGGGGGTATGAACAGTAC.

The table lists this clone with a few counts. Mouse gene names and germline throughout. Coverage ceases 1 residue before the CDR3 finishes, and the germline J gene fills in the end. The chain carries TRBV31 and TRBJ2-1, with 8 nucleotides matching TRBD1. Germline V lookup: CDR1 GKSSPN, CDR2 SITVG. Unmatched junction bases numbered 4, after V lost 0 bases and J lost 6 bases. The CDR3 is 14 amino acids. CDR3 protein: CAWSLQGAIAEQFF. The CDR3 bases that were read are TGTGCCTGGAGTCTCCAGGGGGCGATTGCTGAGCAGTTC.

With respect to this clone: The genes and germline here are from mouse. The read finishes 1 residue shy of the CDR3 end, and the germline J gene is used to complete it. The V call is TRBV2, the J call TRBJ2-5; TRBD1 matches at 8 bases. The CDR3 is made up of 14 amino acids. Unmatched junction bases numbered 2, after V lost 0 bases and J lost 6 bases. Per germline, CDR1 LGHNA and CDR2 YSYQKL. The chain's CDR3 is CASSQERDRDTQYF. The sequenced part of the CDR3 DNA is TGTGCCAGCAGCCAAGAGCGGGACAGGGACACCCAGTAC.

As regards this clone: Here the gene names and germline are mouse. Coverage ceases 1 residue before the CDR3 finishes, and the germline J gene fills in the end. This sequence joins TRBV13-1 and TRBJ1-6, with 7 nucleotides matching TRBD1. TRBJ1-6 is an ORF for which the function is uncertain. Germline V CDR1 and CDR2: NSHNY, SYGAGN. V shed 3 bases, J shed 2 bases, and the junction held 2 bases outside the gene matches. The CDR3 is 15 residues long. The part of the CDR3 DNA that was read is TGTGCCAGCAGTGGGGGACAGACCTATAATTCGCCCCTCTAC. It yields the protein CASSGGQTYNSPLY. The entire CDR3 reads CASSGGQTYNSPLYF.

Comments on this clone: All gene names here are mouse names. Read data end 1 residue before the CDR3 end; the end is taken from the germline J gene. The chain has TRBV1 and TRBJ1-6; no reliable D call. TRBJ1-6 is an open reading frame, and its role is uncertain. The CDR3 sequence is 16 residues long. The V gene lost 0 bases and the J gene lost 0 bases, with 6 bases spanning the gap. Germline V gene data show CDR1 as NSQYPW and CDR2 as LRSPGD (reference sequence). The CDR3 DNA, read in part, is TGCACCTGCAGTGCAGACAGGAATTCCTATAATTCGCCCCTCTAC. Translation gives CTCSADRNSYNSPLY. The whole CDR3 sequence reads CTCSADRNSYNSPLYF.

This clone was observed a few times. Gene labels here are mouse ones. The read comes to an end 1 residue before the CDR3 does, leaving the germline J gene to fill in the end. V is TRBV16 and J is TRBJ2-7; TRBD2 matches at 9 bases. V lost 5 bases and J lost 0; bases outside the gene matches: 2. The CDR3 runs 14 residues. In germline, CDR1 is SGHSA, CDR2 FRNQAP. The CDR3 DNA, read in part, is TGTGCAAGCAGCGACTGGGGGAGCTCCTATGAACAGTAC. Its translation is CASSDWGSSYEQY. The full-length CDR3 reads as CASSDWGSSYEQYF.

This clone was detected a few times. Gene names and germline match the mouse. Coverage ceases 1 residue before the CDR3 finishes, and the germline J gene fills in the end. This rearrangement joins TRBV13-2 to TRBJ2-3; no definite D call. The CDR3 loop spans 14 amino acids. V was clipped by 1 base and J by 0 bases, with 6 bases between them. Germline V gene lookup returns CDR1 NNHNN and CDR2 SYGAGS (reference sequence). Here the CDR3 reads CASGDWVSAETLYF. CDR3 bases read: TGTGCCAGCGGTGATTGGGTTAGTGCAGAAACGCTGTAT.

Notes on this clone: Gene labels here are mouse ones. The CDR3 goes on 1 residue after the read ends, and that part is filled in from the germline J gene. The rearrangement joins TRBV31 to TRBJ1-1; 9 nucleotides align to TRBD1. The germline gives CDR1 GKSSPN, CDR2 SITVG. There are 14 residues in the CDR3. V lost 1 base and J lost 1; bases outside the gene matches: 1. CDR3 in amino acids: CAWSRTGENTEVFF. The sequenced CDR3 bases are TGTGCCTGGAGTCGGACAGGGGAAAACACAGAAGTCTTC.

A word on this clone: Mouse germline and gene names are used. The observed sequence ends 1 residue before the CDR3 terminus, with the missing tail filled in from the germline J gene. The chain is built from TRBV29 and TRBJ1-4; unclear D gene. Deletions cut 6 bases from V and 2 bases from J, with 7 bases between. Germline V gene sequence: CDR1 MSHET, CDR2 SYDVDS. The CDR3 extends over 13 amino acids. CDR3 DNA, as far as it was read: TGTGCTAGCAGGGGCGGATCCAACGAAAGATTATTT. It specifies CASRGGSNERLF. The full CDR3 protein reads CASRGGSNERLFF.

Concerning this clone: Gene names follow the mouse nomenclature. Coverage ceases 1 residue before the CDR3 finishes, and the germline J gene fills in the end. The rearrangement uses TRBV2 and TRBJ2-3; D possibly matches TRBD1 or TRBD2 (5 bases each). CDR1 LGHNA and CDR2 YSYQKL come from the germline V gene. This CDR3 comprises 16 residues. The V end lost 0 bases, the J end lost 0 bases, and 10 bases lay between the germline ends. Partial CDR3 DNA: TGTGCCAGCAGCCAAGACCGGGGCTATAGTGCAGAAACGCTGTAT. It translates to CASSQDRGYSAETLY. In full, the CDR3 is CASSQDRGYSAETLYF.

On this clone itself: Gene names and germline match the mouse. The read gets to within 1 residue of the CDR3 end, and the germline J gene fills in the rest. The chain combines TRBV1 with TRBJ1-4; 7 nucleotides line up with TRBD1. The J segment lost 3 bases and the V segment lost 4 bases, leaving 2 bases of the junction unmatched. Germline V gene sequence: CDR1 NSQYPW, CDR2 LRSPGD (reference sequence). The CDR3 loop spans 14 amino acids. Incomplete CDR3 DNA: TGCACCTGCAGTGTCCAGGGGGCCAACGAAAGATTATTT. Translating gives CTCSVQGANERLF. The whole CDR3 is CTCSVQGANERLFF. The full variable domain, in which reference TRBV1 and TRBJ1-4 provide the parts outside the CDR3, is VTLLEQNPRWRLVPRGQAVNLRCILKNSQYPWMSWYQQDLQKQLQWLFTLRSPGDKEVKSLPGADYLATRVTDTELRLQVANMSQGRTLYCTCSVQGANERLFFGHGTKLSVL.

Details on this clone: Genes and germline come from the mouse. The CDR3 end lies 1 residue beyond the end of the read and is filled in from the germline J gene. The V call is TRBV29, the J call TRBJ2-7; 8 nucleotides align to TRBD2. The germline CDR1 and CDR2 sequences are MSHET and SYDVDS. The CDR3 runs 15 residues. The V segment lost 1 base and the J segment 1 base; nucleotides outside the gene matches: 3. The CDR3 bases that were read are TGTGCTAGCAGTTTATTAGGACTGGGATCCTATGAACAGTAC. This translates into CASSLLGLGSYEQY. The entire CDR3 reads CASSLLGLGSYEQYF.

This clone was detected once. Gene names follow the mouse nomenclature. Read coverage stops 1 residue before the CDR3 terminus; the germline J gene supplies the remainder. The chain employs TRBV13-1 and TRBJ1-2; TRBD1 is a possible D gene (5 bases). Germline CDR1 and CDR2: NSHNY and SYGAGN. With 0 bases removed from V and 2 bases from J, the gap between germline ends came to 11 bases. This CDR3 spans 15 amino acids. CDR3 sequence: CASSDATGPNSDYTF. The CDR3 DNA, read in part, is TGTGCCAGCAGTGATGCTACAGGTCCGAACTCCGACTACACC.

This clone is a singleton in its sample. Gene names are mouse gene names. CDR3: CASSTDRGSEQYF. Incomplete CDR3 DNA: TGTGCCAGCAGTACAGACAGGGGATCTGAACAGTAC. The chain joins TRBV19 to TRBJ2-7, with 8 bases fitting TRBD1. The read stops 1 residue short of the end of the CDR3; the missing end is completed from the germline J gene. V lost 3 bases, J lost 6 bases, and 5 bases stayed unmatched. This CDR3 contains 13 residues. Germline V gene lookup returns CDR1 FNHDT and CDR2 SITEND (reference sequence).

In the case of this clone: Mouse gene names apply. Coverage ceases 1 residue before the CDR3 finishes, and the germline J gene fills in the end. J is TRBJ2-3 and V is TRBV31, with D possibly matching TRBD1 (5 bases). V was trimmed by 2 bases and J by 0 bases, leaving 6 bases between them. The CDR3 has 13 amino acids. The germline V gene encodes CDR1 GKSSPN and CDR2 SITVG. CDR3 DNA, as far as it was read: TGTGCCTGGAGTACAGGTAGTGCAGAAACGCTGTAT. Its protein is CAWSTGSAETLY. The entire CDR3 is CAWSTGSAETLYF. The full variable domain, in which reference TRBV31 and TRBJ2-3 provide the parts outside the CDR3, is AQTIHQWPVAEIKAVGSPLSLGCTIKGKSSPNLYWYWQATGGTLQQLFYSITVGQVESVVQLNLSASRPKDDQFILSTEKLLLSHSGFYLCAWSTGSAETLYFGSGTRLTVL.